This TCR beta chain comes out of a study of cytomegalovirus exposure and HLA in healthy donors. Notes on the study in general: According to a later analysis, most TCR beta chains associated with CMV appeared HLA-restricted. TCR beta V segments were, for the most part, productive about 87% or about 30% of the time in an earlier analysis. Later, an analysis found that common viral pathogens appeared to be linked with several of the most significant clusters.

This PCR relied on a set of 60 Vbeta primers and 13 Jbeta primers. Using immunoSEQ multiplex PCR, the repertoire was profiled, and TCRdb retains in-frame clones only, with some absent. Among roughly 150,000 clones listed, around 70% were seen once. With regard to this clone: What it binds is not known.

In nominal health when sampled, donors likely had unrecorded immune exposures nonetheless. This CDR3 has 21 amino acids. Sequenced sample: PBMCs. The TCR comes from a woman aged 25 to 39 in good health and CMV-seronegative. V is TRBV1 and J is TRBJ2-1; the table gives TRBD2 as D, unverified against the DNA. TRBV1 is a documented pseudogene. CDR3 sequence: CTSSQLFPVPSTSGKYNEQFF. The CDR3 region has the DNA TGCACCAGCAGCCAACTCTTCCCCGTCCCCTCGACTAGCGGGAAGTACAATGAGCAGTTCTTC.